A selection of T cell receptor beta chains follows, all from one sample in a study of beta chain features in type 1 diabetes. The method was immunoSEQ multiplex PCR; TCRdb's version includes in-frame clones alone and lacks a portion of them. The sample holds about 240,000 clones, around 13% seen once. Sequencing used naive CD4+ T cells from blood. All receptors come from a man aged 30 to 45 with type 1 diabetes. Each CDR3 is given with its conserved first and last residue. The D gene is left open where the match is weak. Not every row has a clone size; where given, it reads once, few, many or a size class.

D | size | J | V | CDR3 | DNA
TRBD1 | NA | TRBJ2-2 | TRBV7-9 | CASSPYRGGNTGELFF | TGTGCCAGCAGCCCATACAGGGGCGGGAACACCGGGGAGCTGTTTTTT
TRBD1 | NA | TRBJ1-5 | TRBV6-6 | CASNRQGKNQPQHF | TGTGCCAGCAACCGACAGGGGAAAAATCAGCCCCAGCATTTT
TRBD2 | NA | TRBJ2-1 | TRBV19 | CASDSSGRAGQFF | TGTGCCAGCGACTCTAGCGGGAGGGCCGGGCAGTTCTTC
TRBD2 | NA | TRBJ2-7 | TRBV5-4 | CASSGAGASSYEQYF | TGTGCCAGCAGCGGAGCGGGAGCCTCCTCCTACGAGCAGTACTTC
NA | few | TRBJ2-2 | TRBV5-1 | CASSPGDTGELFF | TGCGCCAGCAGCCCGGGTGATACCGGGGAGCTGTTTTTT
NA | few | TRBJ1-1 | TRBV5-1 | CASSPTGQNTEAFF | TGCGCCAGCAGCCCGACGGGACAGAACACTGAAGCTTTCTTT
TRBD1 | NA | TRBJ2-5 | TRBV19 | CASSIGGQGTETQYF | TGTGCCAGTAGTATCGGTGGACAGGGGACGGAGACCCAGTACTTC
TRBD2 | few | TRBJ2-1 | TRBV7-9 | CASSSGTSEYNEQFF | TGTGCCAGCAGTTCCGGGACTAGCGAGTACAATGAGCAGTTCTTC
TRBD1 | NA | TRBJ1-4 | TRBV30 | CAWTGQAYEKLFF | TGTGCCTGGACGGGACAGGCCTATGAAAAACTGTTTTTT
NA | few | TRBJ2-2 | TRBV6-6 | CASSYLGWTGELFF | TGTGCCAGCAGTTACCTAGGTTGGACCGGGGAGCTGTTTTTT
NA | NA | TRBJ1-4 | TRBV5-4 | CASSLAPPEKLFF | TGTGCCAGCAGCCTGGCTCCTCCTGAAAAACTGTTTTTT
TRBD2 | NA | TRBJ2-1 | TRBV7-2 | CASSPTEIGGLAGLEQFF | TGTGCCAGCAGCCCCACGGAGATAGGAGGACTAGCGGGACTTGAGCAGTTCTTC
TRBD2 | NA | TRBJ2-3 | TRBV5-1 | CASRELAGGSDTQYF | TGCGCCAGCAGGGAACTAGCGGGAGGTTCAGATACGCAGTATTTT
TRBD2 | few | TRBJ2-3 | TRBV2 | CASRPLAGEATQYF | TGTGCCAGCAGACCACTAGCGGGAGAGGCTACGCAGTATTTT
NA | NA | TRBJ1-1 | TRBV6-5 | CASTGLSLGGAEAFF | TGTGCCAGCACCGGACTCAGCCTCGGGGGGGCTGAAGCTTTCTTT
TRBD2 | few | TRBJ2-7 | TRBV27 | CASRPDGTSVYEQYF | TGTGCCAGCAGACCCGACGGGACTAGCGTCTACGAGCAGTACTTC
TRBD2 | NA | TRBJ2-7 | TRBV10-3 | CAISESRGRVAGPYEQYF | TGTGCCATCAGTGAGTCGAGGGGGAGGGTAGCGGGACCTTACGAGCAGTACTTC
NA | few | TRBJ1-6 | TRBV30 | CAWSVRTDSPLHF | TGTGCCTGGAGTGTACGGACAGATTCACCCCTCCACTTT
TRBD1 | NA | TRBJ2-7 | TRBV9 | CASSDRDRAYEQYF | TGTGCCAGCAGCGACCGGGACAGGGCCTACGAGCAGTACTTC
NA | few | TRBJ1-3 | TRBV29-1 | CSVEKKLDSSSGNTIYF | TGCAGCGTTGAAAAGAAGTTAGACAGCAGCTCTGGAAACACCATATATTTT
NA | NA | TRBJ2-1 | TRBV7-8 | CASTLGGGSHNEQFF | TGTGCCAGCACCCTAGGTGGGGGGTCCCACAATGAGCAGTTCTTC
NA | few | TRBJ2-7 | TRBV5-6 | CASSWNAGYEQYF | TGTGCCAGCAGCTGGAACGCAGGTTACGAGCAGTACTTC
NA | NA | TRBJ1-2 | TRBV7-9 | CASSLGGFLDGYTF | TGTGCCAGCAGCTTAGGAGGTTTTCTCGATGGCTACACCTTC
TRBD1 | few | TRBJ2-5 | TRBV29-1 | CSHTGGRETQYF | TGCAGCCACACAGGGGGCCGAGAGACCCAGTACTTC
NA | few | TRBJ2-2 | TRBV5-1 | CASSGDSRRTGELFF | TGCGCCAGCAGCGGGGACTCGAGGCGGACCGGGGAGCTGTTTTTT
TRBD1 | NA | TRBJ2-7 | TRBV5-1 | CASSPDRGLEQYF | TGCGCCAGCAGCCCGGACAGGGGGCTCGAGCAGTACTTC
TRBD2 | NA | TRBJ2-5 | TRBV11-2 | CASSFAGEETQYF | TGTGCCAGCAGCTTTGCGGGGGAAGAGACCCAGTACTTC
NA | NA | TRBJ2-7 | TRBV18 | CASSRRGGGSYEQYF | TGTGCCAGCTCTCGGCGGGGAGGGGGCTCCTACGAGCAGTACTTC
NA | few | TRBJ2-7 | TRBV6-5 | CASFPAGRPYEQYF | TGTGCCAGCTTCCCTGCGGGGAGGCCCTACGAGCAGTACTTC
NA | few | TRBJ2-5 | TRBV10-3 | CAISDDSPGGTQYF | TGTGCCATCAGTGACGACAGTCCCGGGGGGACCCAGTACTTC
TRBD1 | NA | TRBJ2-5 | TRBV11-2 | CASSSGQARGETQYF | TGTGCCAGCAGCTCGGGACAGGCAAGGGGAGAGACCCAGTACTTC
TRBD1 | few | TRBJ2-3 | TRBV5-1 | CASSPPGTGSDTQYF | TGCGCCAGCAGCCCTCCCGGGACAGGATCAGATACGCAGTATTTT
TRBD1 | few | TRBJ1-2 | TRBV29-1 | CSVERQGAPAGYTF | TGCAGCGTAGAACGGCAGGGGGCACCCGCAGGCTACACCTTC
TRBD1 | NA | TRBJ1-2 | TRBV6-5 | CASRNRGLGYGYTF | TGTGCCAGCAGAAACAGGGGGCTTGGCTATGGCTACACCTTC
NA | NA | TRBJ1-1 | TRBV30 | CAWSGQMNTEAFF | TGTGCCTGGAGTGGGCAGATGAACACTGAAGCTTTCTTT
NA | NA | TRBJ2-7 | TRBV5-1 | CASSLAGAPLAEQYF | TGCGCCAGCAGCTTGGCAGGGGCCCCTCTTGCCGAGCAGTACTTC
NA | few | TRBJ2-2 | TRBV5-1 | CASSFSTGDTGELFF | TGCGCCAGCAGCTTCTCTACGGGAGACACCGGGGAGCTGTTTTTT
NA | few | TRBJ2-7 | TRBV2 | CASSELRPAGLVEQYF | TGTGCCAGCAGTGAATTGCGCCCGGCGGGTCTGGTCGAGCAGTACTTC
NA | few | TRBJ2-5 | TRBV7-6 | CASSLGHLQETQYF | TGTGCCAGCAGCTTAGGACACCTCCAAGAGACCCAGTACTTC
NA | NA | TRBJ1-5 | TRBV12-5 | CASGLVGGGQPQHF | TGTGCTAGTGGTTTGGTAGGGGGGGGACAGCCCCAGCATTTT
TRBD1 | NA | TRBJ2-1 | TRBV7-2 | CASSLGTGMHNEQFF | TGTGCCAGCAGCCTCGGGACAGGGATGCACAATGAGCAGTTCTTC
TRBD1 | few | TRBJ1-6 | TRBV5-1 | CASSPADRGGNSPLHF | TGCGCCAGCAGCCCCGCGGACAGGGGAGGAAATTCACCCCTCCACTTT
TRBD1 | NA | TRBJ1-5 | TRBV6-5 | CASSSQGAMSNQPQHF | TGTGCCAGCAGTTCACAGGGGGCCATGAGCAATCAGCCCCAGCATTTT
NA | NA | TRBJ1-1 | TRBV18 | CASSPIVGEAFF | TGTGCCAGCTCACCAATAGTTGGTGAAGCTTTCTTT
TRBD1 | once | TRBJ1-2 | TRBV29-1 | CSADRGTYGYTF | TGCAGCGCAGACAGGGGAACCTATGGCTACACCTTC
NA | NA | TRBJ2-5 | TRBV7-9 | CASSLQRIGTQYF | TGTGCCAGCAGCCTGCAGAGGATTGGGACCCAGTACTTC
NA | NA | TRBJ2-3 | TRBV6-1 | CASRGAGDTQYF | TGTGCCAGCCGGGGGGCAGGGGATACGCAGTATTTT
TRBD1 | NA | TRBJ1-1 | TRBV19 | CASSFNRGTNTEAFF | TGTGCCAGTAGTTTCAACAGGGGGACGAACACTGAAGCTTTCTTT
TRBD1 | few | TRBJ2-3 | TRBV5-1 | CASSLADRVSTDTQYF | TGCGCCAGCAGCTTGGCTGACAGGGTTAGCACAGATACGCAGTATTTT
NA | few | TRBJ2-1 | TRBV9 | CASSVAETSYNEQFF | TGTGCCAGCAGCGTAGCTGAGACTTCCTACAATGAGCAGTTCTTC
NA | NA | TRBJ2-1 | TRBV11-2 | CASSLTASYNEQFF | TGTGCCAGCAGCTTGACAGCCTCCTACAATGAGCAGTTCTTC
TRBD2 | NA | TRBJ2-1 | TRBV19 | CASSPGLANNEQFF | TGTGCCAGTAGCCCGGGACTAGCTAACAATGAGCAGTTCTTC
TRBD2 | NA | TRBJ2-7 | TRBV5-4 | CASSSRAGVVNEQYF | TGTGCCAGCAGCTCCCGAGCGGGGGTAGTAAACGAGCAGTACTTC
TRBD2 | few | TRBJ2-5 | TRBV10-3 | CATTSGSAKTQYF | TGTGCCACGACTAGCGGGAGTGCGAAGACCCAGTACTTC
TRBD1 | few | TRBJ2-3 | TRBV19 | CASTPTGPTDTQYF | TGTGCCAGTACCCCGACAGGGCCCACAGATACGCAGTATTTT
TRBD2 | NA | TRBJ2-7 | TRBV5-6 | CASSLTSGGAGQQYF | TGTGCCAGCAGCTTGACTAGCGGGGGGGCCGGTCAGCAGTACTTC
NA | NA | TRBJ2-7 | TRBV10-3 | CAISSDRNLSYEQYF | TGTGCCATCAGCTCCGACAGGAACCTCTCCTACGAGCAGTACTTC
TRBD1 | few | TRBJ1-1 | TRBV5-4 | CASSLGGQGRSEAFF | TGTGCCAGCAGCTTGGGGGGACAGGGAAGGTCTGAAGCTTTCTTT
NA | NA | TRBJ1-1 | TRBV6-5 | CASSYSAGANTEAFF | TGTGCCAGCAGTTACTCAGCAGGGGCGAACACTGAAGCTTTCTTT